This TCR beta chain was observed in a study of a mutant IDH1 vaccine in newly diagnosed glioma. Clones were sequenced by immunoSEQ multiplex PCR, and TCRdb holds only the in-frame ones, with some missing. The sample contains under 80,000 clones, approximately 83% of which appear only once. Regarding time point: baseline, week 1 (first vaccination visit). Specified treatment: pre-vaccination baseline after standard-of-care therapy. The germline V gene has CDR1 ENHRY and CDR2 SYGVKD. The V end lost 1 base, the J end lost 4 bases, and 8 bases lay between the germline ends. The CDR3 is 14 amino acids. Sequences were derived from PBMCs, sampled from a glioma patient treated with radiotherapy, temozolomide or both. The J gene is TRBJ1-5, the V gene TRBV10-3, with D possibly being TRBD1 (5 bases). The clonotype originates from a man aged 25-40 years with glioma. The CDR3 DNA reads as TGTGCCATCAGTGAGTACGGGGGGAATCAGCCCCAGCATTTT. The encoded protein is CAISEYGGNQPQHF.